One sample yielded the 18 T cell receptor beta chains listed below, sequenced in a study of blood T cell repertoires in COVID-19. The repertoire was sequenced with immunoSEQ multiplex PCR; TCRdb's copy has only in-frame clones and lacks some. The profile shows 120,000 or so clones, 80% to 90% of them singletons. The sample taken for sequencing was peripheral blood. The receptors stem from a woman aged 55-70 years with acute or convalescent COVID-19.

This chain uses TRBV3-1 (or the pseudogene TRBV3-2) with TRBJ1-5, with 11 positions matching TRBD1. V shed 7 bases and J 5 bases; nucleotides not matched to a gene: 7. Germline V gene lookup returns CDR1 LGHDT and CDR2 YNNKEL (reference sequence). There are 15 residues in the CDR3. In DNA form, the CDR3 reads TGTGCCAGCACCCAGAGGGACAGGGGGGATCAGCCCCAGCATTTT. Residues: CASTQRDRGDQPQHF.

This chain connects TRBV11-2 to TRBJ1-5; no definite D call. This CDR3 has 14 residues. Trimming left V 3 bases short and J 9 bases short, with 15 bases between. The germline V gene has CDR1 SGHAT and CDR2 FQNNGV. CDR3 in amino acids: CASSFSRGNGPQHF. CDR3 sequence (DNA): TGTGCCAGCAGCTTCAGCCGGGGAAACGGGCCCCAGCATTTT.

In regard to this clone: Different DNA sequences within this sample yield the same CDR3. The chain links TRBV30 to TRBJ1-1; D gene ambiguous. Trimming stripped 3 bases from V and 1 base from J, with 9 bases between. Germline V gives CDR1 GTSNPN, CDR2 SVGIG (reference sequence). The CDR3 extends over 13 amino acids. DNA for the CDR3: TGTGCCTGGAGCCCCCAGGCGAACACTGAAGCTTTCTTT. Protein: CAWSPQANTEAFF.

This chain links TRBV5-1 with TRBJ2-7; TRBD1 matches 8 bases. V lost 4 bases and J lost 2; bases outside the gene matches: 20. The CDR3 sequence is 19 residues long. Germline-derived CDR1 and CDR2 are SGHRS and YFSETQ. DNA for the CDR3: TGCGCCAGCAGCGACACCCGGGACAGGTCCTCCATCCTCACCTACGAGCAGTACTTC. It encodes CASSDTRDRSSILTYEQYF.

The chain joins TRBV7-6 to TRBJ2-1; TRBD1 matches 9 bases. The germline CDR1 and CDR2 sequences are SGHVS and FNYEAQ. This CDR3 spans 16 amino acids. V shed 5 bases and J 4 bases; nucleotides not matched to a gene: 9. This CDR3 is CASSQYTGTGYNEQFF. The CDR3 coding sequence is TGTGCCAGCAGCCAATATACCGGGACAGGGTACAATGAGCAGTTCTTC.

The V and J genes are TRBV30 and TRBJ2-7; possibly TRBD1 for D (6 bases). This CDR3 comprises 12 residues. Germline lookup yields CDR1 GTSNPN and CDR2 SVGIG (reference sequence). V was clipped by 6 bases and J by 2 bases, with 11 bases between them. CDR3 loop: CACSQGPYEQYF. The CDR3 DNA reads TGTGCCTGTTCACAGGGCCCCTACGAGCAGTACTTC.

This clone was seen a few times. This rearrangement joins TRBV5-6 to TRBJ2-7, with TRBD1 as a possible D gene (6 bases). The V and J ends lost 0 bases and 4 bases respectively, with 14 bases between them. From germline, CDR1 is SGHDT and CDR2 YYEEEE. The CDR3 covers 15 residues. CDR3 sequence (DNA): TGTGCCAGCAGCTTGGTGGCAGGGGCGGCTTACGAGCAGTACTTC. This translates into CASSLVAGAAYEQYF.

This chain joins TRBV11-2 and TRBJ2-1; 11 nucleotides line up with TRBD1. The CDR3 loop spans 15 amino acids. The junction had 6 bases not matched to a gene; V was cut back by 7 bases and J by 4 bases. Per germline, CDR1 SGHAT and CDR2 FQNNGV. The CDR3 reads CASKTGTGGYNEQFF. The CDR3 DNA sequence: TGTGCCAGCAAAACCGGGACAGGGGGATACAATGAGCAGTTCTTC.

The V gene is TRBV7-9, the J gene TRBJ2-7; TRBD2 might be the D (5 bases). V was clipped by 5 bases and J by 3 bases, with 17 bases between them. The CDR3 has 15 residues. The germline V gene has CDR1 SEHNR and CDR2 FQNEAQ (reference sequence). CDR3 sequence reads: CASSQYSAAGYEQYF. The DNA of the CDR3 is TGTGCCAGCAGCCAGTACAGTGCCGCGGGCTACGAGCAGTACTTC.

This chain connects TRBV19 to TRBJ1-2; TRBD1 matches at 7 bases. In germline, CDR1 is LNHDA, CDR2 SQIVND (reference sequence). Trimming at V came to 6 bases and at J to 2 bases, leaving 12 bases not matched to a gene. This CDR3 has 16 residues. The DNA of the CDR3 is TGTGCCAGTAGGGGCCGGGACAGTGGTGTAAACTATGGCTACACCTTC. This codes for CASRGRDSGVNYGYTF.

The chain couples TRBV2 to TRBJ2-7, with 7 bases matching TRBD1. The CDR3 consists of 13 residues. CDR1 is SNHLY, CDR2 FYNNEI, per germline. Germline trimming cut 5 bases from V and 3 bases from J; bases unmatched to any gene: 4. The CDR3 DNA reads TGTGCCAGCAGTCGTACAGGGGTCTACGAGCAGTACTTC. Translating gives CASSRTGVYEQYF.

This sequence joins TRBV6-2 or TRBV6-3 and TRBJ1-1, with D uncertain. In germline, CDR1 is MNHEY, CDR2 SVGEGT. The CDR3 spans 14 residues. V gave up 5 bases and J gave up 6 bases, with 16 bases separating them. The CDR3 spells CASSKRVNSAEAFF. The DNA of the CDR3 is TGTGCCAGCAGTAAACGGGTGAATAGCGCTGAAGCTTTCTTT.

The CDR3, as DNA: TGTGCCAGTAGTTCTGGGCCCTTCCCCGCAAAGGCTTTGAACACTGAAGCTTTCTTT. This sequence encodes CASSSGPFPAKALNTEAFF. This chain uses TRBV19 with TRBJ1-1; D uncertain. Germline CDR1 reads LNHDA; CDR2 reads SQIVND (reference sequence). With 5 bases removed from V and 0 bases from J, the gap between germline ends came to 25 bases. The CDR3 contains 19 residues.

The V and J genes are TRBV4-2 and TRBJ2-1, with D possibly being TRBD1 (5 bases). V was clipped by 0 bases and J by 7 bases, with 10 bases between them. In germline, CDR1 is LGHNA, CDR2 YNFKEQ. CDR3 length equals 14 residues. For the CDR3, the DNA is TGTGCCAGCAGCCAAGACACAGGAAGGAATGAGCAGTTCTTC. Translating it yields CASSQDTGRNEQFF.

The V and J genes are TRBV14 and TRBJ1-1, with D unclear. Germline V CDR1 and CDR2: SGHDN, FVKESK. The CDR3 runs to 16 residues. Trimming shortened V by 1 base and J by 3 bases, and 15 bases separated the two germline ends. CDR3 in amino acids: CASSQVLLRAYTEAFF. The CDR3 DNA is TGTGCCAGCAGCCAAGTCCTATTGAGGGCGTACACTGAAGCTTTCTTT. Drawing the rest from reference TRBV14 and TRBJ1-1, the complete variable domain is EAGVTQFPSHSVIEKGQTVTLRCDPISGHDNLYWYRRVMGKEIKFLLHFVKESKQDESGMPNNRFLAERTGGTYSTLKVQPAELEDSGVYFCASSQVLLRAYTEAFFGQGTRLTVV.

The gene calls are TRBV6-5 and TRBJ1-5; 7 nucleotides match TRBD1. Losses at the gene ends were 0 bases for V and 5 bases for J; bases not matched to a gene: 4. The CDR3 is made up of 15 amino acids. Germline V gene lookup returns CDR1 MNHEY and CDR2 SVGAGI. Written as DNA, the CDR3 is TGTGCCAGCAGTTACTCCCTCGACAGGGATCAGCCCCAGCATTTT. Protein: CASSYSLDRDQPQHF.

The V and J genes are TRBV5-6 and TRBJ1-3; 7 nucleotides line up with TRBD1. The CDR3 spans 15 residues. With 4 bases clipped from V and 0 bases from J, the junction kept 4 bases outside the gene matches. Germline V gives CDR1 SGHDT, CDR2 YYEEEE. The DNA of the CDR3 is TGTGCCAGCAGCCAGGGGGAGCGCTCTGGAAACACCATATATTTT. It is translated as CASSQGERSGNTIYF.

This clone turned up a few times. This sequence joins TRBV5-4 and TRBJ2-1; 8 nucleotides match TRBD2. Trimming took 4 bases from V and 10 from J; bases not matched to a gene: 10. Looked up from germline, CDR1 is SGHNT and CDR2 is YYREEE (reference sequence). The CDR3 is 14 amino acids. CDR3 sequence (DNA): TGTGCCAGCAGCCTACGGGGTAGCGGGAACGAGCAGTTCTTC. This gives the protein CASSLRGSGNEQFF.